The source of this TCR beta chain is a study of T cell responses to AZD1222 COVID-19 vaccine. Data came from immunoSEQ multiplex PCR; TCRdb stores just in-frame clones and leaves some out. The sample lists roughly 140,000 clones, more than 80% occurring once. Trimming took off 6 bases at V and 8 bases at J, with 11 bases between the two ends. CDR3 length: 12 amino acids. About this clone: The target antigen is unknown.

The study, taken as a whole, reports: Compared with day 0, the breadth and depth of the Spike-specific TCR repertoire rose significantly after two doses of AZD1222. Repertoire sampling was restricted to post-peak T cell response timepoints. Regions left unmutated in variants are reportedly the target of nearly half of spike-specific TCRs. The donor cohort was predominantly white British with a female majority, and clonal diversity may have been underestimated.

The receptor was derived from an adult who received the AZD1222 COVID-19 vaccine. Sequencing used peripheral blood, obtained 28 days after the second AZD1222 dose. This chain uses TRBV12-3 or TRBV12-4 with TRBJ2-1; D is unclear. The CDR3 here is CASSFVRDEQFF. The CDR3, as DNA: TGTGCCAGCAGCTTCGTCCGTGATGAGCAGTTCTTC.